Each of the 8 T cell receptor beta chains below was sequenced from the same sample in a study of shared clonotypes between healthy human individuals. Sequenced by immunoSEQ multiplex PCR; TCRdb stores in-frame clones only, minus some. This table has hundreds of thousands of clones, 73% appearing once. The sample comprised memory CD4+ T cells sorted from blood. The subset denotes: CD45RA-negative fraction. The origin of the receptors is a woman in her 30s in good health.

The rearrangement uses TRBV7-8 and TRBJ2-5; 7 bases are a match to TRBD2. Germline loops: CDR1 SGHVS, CDR2 FQNEAQ. V gave up 3 bases and J gave up 3 bases; unmatched junction bases: 10. This CDR3 contains 16 residues. CDR3 sequence reads: CASSFGLADNEETQYF. In DNA, the CDR3 is TGTGCCAGCAGCTTTGGGCTAGCGGATAATGAAGAGACCCAGTACTTC.

The chain combines TRBV11-2 with TRBJ1-1; no clear D. Per germline, CDR1 SGHAT and CDR2 FQNNGV. V gave up 1 base and J gave up 4 bases, with 16 bases separating them. The CDR3 contains 16 residues. The CDR3 bases are TGTGCCAGCAGCTTAGGAACACAAGTGAAGGGCACTGAAGCTTTCTTT. This sequence encodes CASSLGTQVKGTEAFF.

This chain joins TRBV7-9 and TRBJ1-4, with a tentative D call TRBD1 (6 bases). CDR1 is SEHNR, CDR2 FQNEAQ, per germline (reference sequence). This CDR3 has 14 residues. V was pared by 5 bases and J by 8 bases, with 15 bases between. The DNA for the CDR3 is TGTGCCAGCAGCCACCGGGACAACAGAGAAAAACTGTTTTTT. Its protein is CASSHRDNREKLFF.

The chain carries TRBV5-8 and TRBJ2-3; 7 bases are shared with TRBD1. This CDR3 is 14 amino acids long. The V gene's germline CDR1 is SGHTS and CDR2 YDEGEE. V lost 4 bases to trimming and J lost 2 bases; unmatched junction nucleotides: 4. CDR3: CASSRGQTTDTQYF. CDR3 bases: TGTGCCAGCAGCCGGGGACAGACCACAGATACGCAGTATTTT.

This clone was picked up a small number of times. V gene TRBV27 combines with J gene TRBJ2-7; the match to TRBD2 covers 8 bases. J was trimmed by 12 bases and V by 8 bases; bases with no gene match: 9. The germline V gene has CDR1 MNHEY and CDR2 SMNVEV (reference sequence). The CDR3 covers 11 residues. CDR3 sequence: CASASGSYLYF. CDR3 DNA: TGTGCCAGCGCGAGCGGGAGTTATTTGTACTTC.

This chain connects TRBV10-3 to TRBJ1-1, with unresolved D. V was shortened by 4 bases and J by 7 bases, with 13 bases between the two germline ends. The CDR3 contains 13 residues. CDR1 and CDR2 from the germline V gene are ENHRY and SYGVKD. The CDR3 reads CAISVSVVDEAFF. For the CDR3, the DNA is TGTGCCATCAGTGTGTCAGTTGTTGATGAAGCTTTCTTT.

The chain recombines TRBV4-2 with TRBJ2-3; D is possibly TRBD2 (5 bases). Germline CDR1 reads LGHNA; CDR2 reads YNFKEQ. The V and J ends lost 5 bases and 1 base respectively, with 13 bases between them. The CDR3 contains 15 residues. The CDR3 loop is CASSTRGVGTDTQYF. The CDR3 nucleotides are TGTGCCAGCAGCACCCGGGGTGTGGGCACAGATACGCAGTATTTT.

Of note for this clone: This may be a read error, as it is one base from a much larger clone. The same CDR3 arises from other DNA sequences in this sample as well. The chain carries TRBV6-1 and TRBJ1-2; no clear D. V dropped 7 bases and J dropped 3 bases, with 6 bases sitting between them. The germline V gene has CDR1 MNHNS and CDR2 SASEGT. CDR3 size: 11 residues. This CDR3 is CASKLDYGYTF. The CDR3 DNA follows: TGTGCCAGCAAATTGGACTATGGCTACACCTTC.